Below, 19 T cell receptor beta chains from the same sample are listed, as sequenced in a study of circulating tumor DNA in untreated peripheral T-cell lymphoma. Profiling relied on immunoSEQ multiplex PCR, and the TCRdb table lists in-frame clones only, not all of them. This sample has roughly 8,600 clones, with nearly 85% found just once. The sample was tumor tissue. All receptors derive from a human donor with peripheral T-cell lymphoma.

The rearrangement uses TRBV11-3 and TRBJ2-2; 7 bases map to TRBD1. Germline CDR1 SGHNT, CDR2 YENEEA. The CDR3 covers 14 residues. The ends lost 4 bases at V and 6 bases at J; junction bases unmatched: 5. CDR3 bases: TGTGCCAGCAGCTACGGACAGGCCGCCGGGGAGCTGTTTTTT. It is translated as CASSYGQAAGELFF.

The V gene is TRBV6-8, the J gene TRBJ1-1, with no clear D. The CDR3 has 15 residues. The germline V gene encodes CDR1 MNHGY and CDR2 SAAAGT. V was pared by 2 bases and J by 1 base, with 11 bases between. CDR3 nucleotides: TGTGCCAGCAGTTACGTCTCCACCACGAACACTGAAGCTTTCTTT. This translates into CASSYVSTTNTEAFF.

Within the sample, this clone is large. Additional DNA sequences in this sample encode the identical CDR3. The genes are TRBV6-8 and TRBJ2-2; possible D gene TRBD1, 5 bases. The germline V gene encodes CDR1 MNHGY and CDR2 SAAAGT. The CDR3 is 17 amino acids. Trimming removed 2 bases at V and 3 bases at J, with 16 bases between. The CDR3 nucleotides read TGTGCCAGCAGTTACGGGTTCGGGCAGGGCCACACCGGGGAGCTGTTTTTT. Its translation: CASSYGFGQGHTGELFF.

This sequence joins TRBV12-1 and TRBJ1-5; TRBD1, as called in the table, went unchecked against the DNA. TRBV12-1 has pseudogene status. This CDR3 is built from 14 residues. CDR3 sequence (DNA): TGTGCCAGCAGTCCTCAGGTGACGGATCAGCCCCAGCATTTT. Its protein product is CASSPQVTDQPQHF.

This clone occurred a few times. The gene calls are TRBV19 and TRBJ2-7; 7 bases are shared with TRBD1. Germline values: CDR1 LNHDA, CDR2 SQIVND (reference sequence). V shed 5 bases, J shed 2 bases, and the junction held 15 bases outside the gene matches. The CDR3 runs to 17 residues. The CDR3 is CASSGLPTGELAYEQYF. CDR3 coding DNA: TGTGCCAGTAGTGGCCTTCCTACAGGGGAATTGGCCTACGAGCAGTACTTC.

The rearrangement links TRBV7-6 to TRBJ1-1; tentative D call: TRBD1 (6 bases). V gave up 4 bases and J gave up 5 bases, with 17 bases separating them. Germline loops: CDR1 SGHVS, CDR2 FNYEAQ. The CDR3 totals 15 residues. The CDR3 loop reads CASSSKGGRWTEAFF. The CDR3 DNA reads as TGTGCCAGCAGCTCTAAGGGGGGGAGGTGGACTGAAGCTTTCTTT.

In the case of this clone: At one of its ends the junction is not consistent with the germline gene, which may arise from a read error. The genes are TRBV6-8 and TRBJ1-1, with D unclear. Germline CDR1 reads MNHGY; CDR2 reads SAAAGT. This CDR3 contains 16 residues. CDR3 nucleotides: TGTGCCAGCAGTTACTCGAACAAACAGAGGCCCTTTGAAACTTTCTTT. Translation gives CASSYSNKQRPFETFF.

This chain joins TRBV19 and TRBJ1-2; D gene unclear. Germline V gene lookup returns CDR1 LNHDA and CDR2 SQIVND (reference sequence). This CDR3 has 14 amino acids. The V and J ends lost 8 bases and 4 bases respectively, with 17 bases between them. The CDR3 coding sequence is TGTGCCAGTTCCCCGCGCAGTTTTGGCTATGGCTACACCTTC. The encoded protein is CASSPRSFGYGYTF.

The J gene is TRBJ2-7, the V gene TRBV12-5; 9 nucleotides match TRBD1. Trimming removed 3 bases from V and 2 bases from J; junction bases left unmatched: 2. The germline V gene encodes CDR1 LGHNT and CDR2 FRNRAP. The CDR3 length is 14 residues. CDR3 residues: CASGLGDRAYEQYF. CDR3 in DNA: TGTGCTAGTGGTTTAGGGGACAGGGCCTACGAGCAGTACTTC.

CDR3 residues: CAISDAKPYYGYTF. As DNA, the CDR3 is TGTGCCATCTCGGACGCTAAACCTTACTATGGCTACACCTTC. The chain employs TRBV19 and TRBJ1-2; D not certain. The germline V gene encodes CDR1 LNHDA and CDR2 SQIVND (reference sequence). The CDR3 has 14 residues. Between the trimmed V and J ends, which lost 10 bases and 3 bases, there was a span of 18 bases. Full variable domain (rest looked up from reference TRBV19 and TRBJ1-2): DGGITQSPKYLFRKEGQNVTLSCEQNLNHDAMYWYRQDPGQGLRLIYYSQIVNDFQKGDIAEGYSVSREKKESFPLTVTSAQKNPTAFYLCAISDAKPYYGYTFGSGTRLTVV.

The chain has TRBV29-1 and TRBJ2-7; no definite D call. V lost 4 bases and J lost 2, with 12 bases in between. This CDR3 is built from 13 residues. Germline V gene lookup returns CDR1 SQVTM and CDR2 ANQGSEA. The CDR3 DNA follows: TGCAGCGTTGGTCTTCAGAATACCTACGAGCAGTACTTC. It encodes CSVGLQNTYEQYF.

The chain joins TRBV11-3 to TRBJ1-2; no firm D call. CDR3 size: 15 residues. Per germline, CDR1 SGHNT and CDR2 YENEEA. The V gene lost 1 base and the J gene lost 1 base, with 10 bases spanning the gap. As DNA, the CDR3 is TGTGCCAGCAGCTTAGTAGGCAGCTATAACTATGGCTACACCTTC. Its translation: CASSLVGSYNYGYTF.

The chain employs TRBV10-2 and TRBJ2-1; D ambiguous. V gave up 5 bases and J gave up 5 bases, with 16 bases separating them. CDR3 length: 15 amino acids. Per the germline V gene, CDR1 is WSHSY and CDR2 is SAAADI. CDR3 loop: CASSSELGQNNEQFF. CDR3 sequence (DNA): TGCGCCAGCAGTTCAGAATTAGGGCAGAACAATGAGCAGTTCTTC.

This chain joins TRBV9 and TRBJ2-1; tentatively, D is TRBD2 (5 bases). This CDR3 contains 15 residues. The V end was cut by 5 bases, the J end by 7 bases, with 19 bases between. CDR1 SGDLS and CDR2 YYNGEE come from the germline V gene. The DNA for the CDR3 is TGTGCCAGCAGTATGGTGGCTAGCCTGCATAATGAGCAGTTCTTC. This encodes CASSMVASLHNEQFF.

This chain uses TRBV6-8 with TRBJ1-4; TRBD1 might be the D (6 bases). Trimming removed 0 bases at V and 2 bases at J, with 22 bases between. The CDR3 is 20 amino acids. Per germline, CDR1 MNHGY and CDR2 SAAAGT. This CDR3 is CASSYSAGAGIHATNEKLFF. The CDR3 DNA sequence: TGTGCCAGCAGTTACTCGGCAGGGGCTGGGATCCACGCCACTAATGAAAAACTGTTTTTT.

V gene TRBV19 combines with J gene TRBJ2-1; 10 bases are a match to TRBD2. This CDR3 region has 15 residues. With 6 bases clipped from V and 4 bases from J, the junction kept 6 bases outside the gene matches. The germline V gene has CDR1 LNHDA and CDR2 SQIVND (reference sequence). The CDR3 nucleotides are TGTGCCAGTAGCCTTAATAGCGGGGGGTACAATGAGCAGTTCTTC. It is translated as CASSLNSGGYNEQFF.

The chain couples TRBV6-8 to TRBJ1-4, with D perhaps matching TRBD1 (6 bases). The V end was cut by 5 bases, the J end by 1 base, with 11 bases between. The CDR3 consists of 15 residues. CDR1 and CDR2 from the germline V gene are MNHGY and SAAAGT. The CDR3 loop is CASSPQGLTNEKLFF. The CDR3 region has the DNA TGTGCCAGCAGTCCACAGGGATTAACTAATGAAAAACTGTTTTTT.

This chain links TRBV11-3 with TRBJ2-7, with a weak D call TRBD2 (5 bases). The CDR3 is 14 amino acids. The ends were cut back, 1 base at V and 3 bases at J, with 10 bases in the middle. Germline-derived CDR1 and CDR2 are SGHNT and YENEEA. The DNA of the CDR3 is TGTGCCAGCAGCTTAGTATCAGGAGGCTACGAGCAGTACTTC. Its protein is CASSLVSGGYEQYF.

The J gene is TRBJ2-7, the V gene TRBV6-8; TRBD2 matches 8 bases. Germline lookup yields CDR1 MNHGY and CDR2 SAAAGT. The CDR3 covers 13 residues. V lost 5 bases to trimming and J lost 6 bases; unmatched junction nucleotides: 6. CDR3 DNA sequence: TGTGCCAGCAGTACCACAGCGGGGGTCGAGCAGTACTTC. This codes for CASSTTAGVEQYF.